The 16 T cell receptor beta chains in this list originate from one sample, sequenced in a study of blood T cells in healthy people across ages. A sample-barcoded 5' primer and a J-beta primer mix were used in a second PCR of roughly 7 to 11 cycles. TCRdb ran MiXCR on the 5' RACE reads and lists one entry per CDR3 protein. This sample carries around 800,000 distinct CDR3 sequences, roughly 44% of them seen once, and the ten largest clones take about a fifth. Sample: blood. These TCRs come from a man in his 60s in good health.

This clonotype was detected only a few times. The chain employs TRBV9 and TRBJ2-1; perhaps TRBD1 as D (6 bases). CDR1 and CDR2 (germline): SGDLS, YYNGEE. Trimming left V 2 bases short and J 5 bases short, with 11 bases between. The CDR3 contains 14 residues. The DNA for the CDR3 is TGTGCCAGCAGCGTTGGGACATACGACAATGAGCAGTTCTTC. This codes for CASSVGTYDNEQFF.

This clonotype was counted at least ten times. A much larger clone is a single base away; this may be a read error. The CDR3 protein is CASGPGSGGAGRNEQYF. CDR3 nucleotides: TGTGCCAGCGGCCCGGGGAGCGGGGGGGCCGGTAGAAATGAGCAGTACTTC. The chain employs TRBV12-3 or TRBV12-4 and TRBJ2-7, with 10 positions matching TRBD2. V lost 8 bases, J lost 7 bases, and 20 bases stayed unmatched. The CDR3 contains 17 residues.

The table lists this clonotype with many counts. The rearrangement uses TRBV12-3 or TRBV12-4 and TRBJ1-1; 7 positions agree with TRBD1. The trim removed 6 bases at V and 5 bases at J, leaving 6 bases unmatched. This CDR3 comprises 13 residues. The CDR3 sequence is CASRETGRTEAFF. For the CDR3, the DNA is TGTGCCAGCAGGGAGACAGGGCGAACTGAAGCTTTCTTT.

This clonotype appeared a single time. In DNA form, the CDR3 reads TGTGCCAGCAGTCAGCACAGGGGAATGAACACTGAAGCTTTCTTT. Protein sequence: CASSQHRGMNTEAFF. The genes are TRBV6-5 and TRBJ1-1; 7 bases are shared with TRBD1. The CDR3 is made up of 15 amino acids. The germline V gene encodes CDR1 MNHEY and CDR2 SVGAGI. J lost 0 bases, V lost 5 bases, and 6 bases had no gene match.

The CDR3 coding sequence is TGCAGTGCTAGACCGGGACAGAACACCGGGGAGCTGTTTTTT. This codes for CSARPGQNTGELFF. The chain combines TRBV20-1 with TRBJ2-2; TRBD1 might be the D (6 bases). The V end was cut by 2 bases, the J end by 1 base, with 8 bases between. In germline, CDR1 is DFQATT, CDR2 SNEGSKA (reference sequence). This CDR3 has 14 residues.

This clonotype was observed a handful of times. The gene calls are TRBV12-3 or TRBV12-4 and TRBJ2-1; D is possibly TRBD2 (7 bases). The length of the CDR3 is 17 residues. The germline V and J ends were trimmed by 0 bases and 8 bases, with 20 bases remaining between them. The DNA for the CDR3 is TGTGCCAGCAGTTTAGCCGGAGGGGGGGCCGTGTTAGATGAGCAGTTCTTC. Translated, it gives CASSLAGGGAVLDEQFF.

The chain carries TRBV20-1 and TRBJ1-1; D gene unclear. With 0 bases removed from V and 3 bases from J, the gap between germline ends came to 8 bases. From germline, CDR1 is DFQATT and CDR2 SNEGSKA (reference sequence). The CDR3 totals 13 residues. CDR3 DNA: TGCAGTGCTAGAGATTCAATGGACACTGAAGCTTTCTTT. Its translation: CSARDSMDTEAFF.

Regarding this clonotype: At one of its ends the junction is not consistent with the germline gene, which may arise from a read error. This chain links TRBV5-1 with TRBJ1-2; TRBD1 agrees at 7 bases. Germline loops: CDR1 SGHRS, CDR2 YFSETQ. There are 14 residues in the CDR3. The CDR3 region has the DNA TGCGCCAGCGGCTTGGAAAACAGGGGAGATGGCTACACCTTC. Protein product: CASGLENRGDGYTF.

CDR3 nucleotides: TGTGCCTGGAGTGGGGGTGAACTGGGAGCTTTCTTT. Translated: CAWSGGELGAFF. The chain couples TRBV30 to TRBJ1-1; D is ambiguous. The V end was cut by 1 base, the J end by 10 bases, with 13 bases between. This CDR3 has 12 amino acids. Germline CDR1 is GTSNPN and CDR2 is SVGIG (reference sequence).

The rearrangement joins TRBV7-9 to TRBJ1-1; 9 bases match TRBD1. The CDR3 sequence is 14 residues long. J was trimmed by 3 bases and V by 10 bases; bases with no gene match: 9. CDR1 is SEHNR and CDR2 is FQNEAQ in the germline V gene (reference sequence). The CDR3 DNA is TGTGCCATCACTACAGGGGGCATGGACACTGAAGCTTTCTTT. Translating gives CAITTGGMDTEAFF.

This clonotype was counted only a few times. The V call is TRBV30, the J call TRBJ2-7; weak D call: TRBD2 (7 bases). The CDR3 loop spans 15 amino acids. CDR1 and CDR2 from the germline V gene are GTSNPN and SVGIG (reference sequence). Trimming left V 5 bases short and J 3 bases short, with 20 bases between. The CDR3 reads CAWGAFRGGVYEQYF. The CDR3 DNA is TGTGCCTGGGGTGCTTTTAGGGGGGGGGTCTACGAGCAGTACTTC.

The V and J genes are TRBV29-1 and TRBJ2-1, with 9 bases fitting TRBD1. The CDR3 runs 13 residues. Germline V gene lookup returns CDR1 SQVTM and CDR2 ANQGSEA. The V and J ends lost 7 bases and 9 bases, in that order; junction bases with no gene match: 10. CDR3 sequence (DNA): TGCAGCGGGTCGGGACAGGGAGGCAGTGAGCAGTTCTTC. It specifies CSGSGQGGSEQFF.

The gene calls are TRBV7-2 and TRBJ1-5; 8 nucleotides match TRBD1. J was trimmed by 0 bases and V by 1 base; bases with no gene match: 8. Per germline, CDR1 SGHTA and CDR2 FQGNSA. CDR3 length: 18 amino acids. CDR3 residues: CASSLEGRGRSSNQPQHF. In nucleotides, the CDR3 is TGTGCCAGCAGCTTAGAAGGCAGGGGGCGAAGTAGCAATCAGCCCCAGCATTTT.

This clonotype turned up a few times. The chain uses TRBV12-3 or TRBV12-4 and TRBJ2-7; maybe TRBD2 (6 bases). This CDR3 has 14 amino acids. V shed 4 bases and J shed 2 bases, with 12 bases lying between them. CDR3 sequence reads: CASSSSGLAYEQYF. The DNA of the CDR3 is TGTGCCAGCAGTTCCTCGGGACTCGCCTACGAGCAGTACTTC.

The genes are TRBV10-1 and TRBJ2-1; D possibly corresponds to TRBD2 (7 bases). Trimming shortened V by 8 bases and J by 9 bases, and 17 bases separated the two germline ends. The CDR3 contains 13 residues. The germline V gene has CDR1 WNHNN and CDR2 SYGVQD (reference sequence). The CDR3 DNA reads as TGCGCCAGCCGACGGGGGGCAAGTTCTGAGCAGTTCTTC. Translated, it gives CASRRGASSEQFF.

The CDR3 nucleotides read TGTGCCTGGAGTTTGGAGGCGGATAGCAATCAGCCCCAGCATTTT. It specifies CAWSLEADSNQPQHF. V and J are TRBV30 and TRBJ1-5, with D unresolved. Germline CDR1 is GTSNPN and CDR2 is SVGIG (reference sequence). CDR3 length: 15 amino acids. The V end was cut by 2 bases, the J end by 0 bases, with 11 bases between. Full variable domain (outside the CDR3, taken from reference TRBV30 and TRBJ1-5): SQTIHQWPATLVQPVGSPLSLECTVEGTSNPNLYWYRQAAGRGLQLLFYSVGIGQISSEVPQNLSASRPQDRQFILSSKKLLLSDSGFYLCAWSLEADSNQPQHFGDGTRLSIL.